This T cell receptor (beta chain) was obtained from a study of Tregs in tolerant kidney transplant recipients. This clone has just one count. The repertoire was sequenced with immunoSEQ multiplex PCR; TCRdb's copy has only in-frame clones and lacks some. This table has 85,000 to 90,000 clones, approximately 92% appearing once. The germline gives CDR1 GTSNPN, CDR2 SVGIG (reference sequence). V shed 4 bases, J shed 7 bases, and the junction held 14 bases outside the gene matches. The CDR3 runs to 16 residues. The V and J genes are TRBV30 and TRBJ2-1; 9 bases are a match to TRBD2. This sequence originates from a human donor in good health. The specimen sequenced was CD8+ T cells from blood. CDR3 DNA sequence: TGTGCCTGGACCGTGGGGGCGGGAGGGGCTGGAAATGAGCAGTTCTTC. Encoded protein: CAWTVGAGGAGNEQFF.